This TCR beta chain was obtained from a study of blood T cell repertoires in COVID-19 (dated by TCRdb to the early 2020s). Regarding the study in general: The collaborator samples originated in the United States, Italy and Spain and spanned the acute and convalescent phases of COVID-19. The prospective study material was composed of cDNA or gDNA derived from T cells, B-cell-depleted T cells, or PBMCs. Deeply sampled blood TCRbeta repertoires from subjects exposed to, actively infected with, or recovered from COVID-19 were included in the dataset. The repertoires were made available in a free public database intended to serve as a resource for research on the immune response to SARS-CoV-2. Samples were obtained from the ongoing ImmuneRACE study (first 160 participants) and from approximately 1,200 subjects provided by 6 global collaborators. A de-identified subject ID, COVID-19 status, age in years and sex were almost always included in the sample metadata. Where available, HLA class I and class II types were obtained from metadata supplied by the sample provider rather than from assay-based typing.

Findings and caveats that apply to the study as a whole: How much clinical and demographic metadata was included differed by source and by participant, and the metadata was provided uncurated.

TCRbeta CDR3 regions were amplified from genomic DNA by means of the immunoSEQ Assay, a bias-controlled multiplex PCR. As for the authors' bioinformatics: The number of nucleated cells in each sample was estimated from the amplification of reference gene primers within the assay. To quantify the absolute abundance of each unique TCRbeta CDR3 rearrangement, sequence reads were collapsed and filtered. For each sample, productive Simpson clonality was calculated as the square root of Simpson's diversity index across productive rearrangements. TCRdb mirrors the immuneACCESS table, restricted to in-frame sequences. Some clones are absent from its copies; in checked studies, under half trace to an unresolved V gene, and the reason for the others is unknown. V and J calls and clone size follow that table, whereas D and trimming were derived from the DNA. Here the sample has fewer than 500,000 clones; nearly 90% occur a single time. The leading ten clones occupy under 2% of the sample.

To note about this clone: This receptor's antigen is unknown. There are no base qualities to consult, and no much larger clone falls within one base.

Participants in the prospective study were aged about 18 to 90 years, lived in 20 to 25 United States geographic areas, and enrolled through a virtual design. To assign participants to cohorts, the prospective study relied on clinical history that participants themselves reported in a screening survey and a study questionnaire. In the prospective study, mobile phlebotomists collected whole blood, serum and a nasopharyngeal or oropharyngeal swab from each participant. Additional blood draws and questionnaires over an approximately 2-month period could optionally be provided by prospective study participants. Blood samples from the prospective study were shipped frozen or at room temperature prior to DNA extraction. Sample: PBMCs or T cells enriched from blood (not recorded which). The clonotype originates from a young woman with acute COVID-19.

The CDR3 region reads CASSHRSSNYGYTF. DNA sequence: TGTGCCAGCAGCCACAGATCCTCTAACTATGGCTACACCTTC. The rearranged segments are TRBV6-2 or TRBV6-3 and TRBJ1-2; the D gene lacks a confident call. Trimming takes 6 bases from V and 0 bases from J, and the germline ends sit 11 bases apart. The CDR3 sequence holds 14 residues, the cysteine and phenylalanine included. Only the CDR3 DNA stays, 42 bases, in frame from base 1. Reading the germline V gene gives CDR1 MNHEY and CDR2 SVGEGT.